These T cell receptor beta chains were read from a single sample in a study of cytomegalovirus exposure and HLA in healthy donors. The repertoire was sequenced with immunoSEQ multiplex PCR; TCRdb's copy has only in-frame clones and lacks some. This sample has 200,000 to 250,000 clones, with approximately 68% found just once. The sequencing sample was made of PBMCs. The receptors shown here come from a woman in her thirties in good health and CMV-seronegative. Both conserved end residues are part of each CDR3. Each record gives: D gene, CDR3 length, clone size, V gene, J gene, CDR3 protein, CDR3 DNA. The D gene is left open where the match is weak. Some rows have no size entry. The others give once, few or many, or a class for an expanded clone.

d_call: NA
cdr3_length: 13
clone_size: NA
v_call: TRBV6-1
j_call: TRBJ1-1
cdr3_aa: CASRRTRDTEAFF
cdr3_nt: TGTGCCAGCAGACGAACGAGGGACACTGAAGCTTTCTTT

d_call: TRBD1
cdr3_length: 16
clone_size: NA
v_call: TRBV4-1
j_call: TRBJ1-6
cdr3_aa: CASSQPETGGYSPLHF
cdr3_nt: TGCGCCAGCAGCCAACCGGAAACAGGGGGATATTCACCCCTCCACTTT

d_call: NA
cdr3_length: 16
clone_size: NA
v_call: TRBV4-1
j_call: TRBJ2-5
cdr3_aa: CASSDLAAGALETQYF
cdr3_nt: TGCGCCAGCAGCGATCTCGCTGCAGGGGCTTTGGAGACCCAGTACTTC

d_call: TRBD2
cdr3_length: 17
clone_size: once
v_call: TRBV9
j_call: TRBJ2-7
cdr3_aa: CASSVGNSQRGPYEQYF
cdr3_nt: TGTGCCAGCAGCGTAGGAAACAGCCAGCGGGGGCCCTACGAGCAGTACTTC

d_call: NA
cdr3_length: 12
clone_size: NA
v_call: TRBV19
j_call: TRBJ2-3
cdr3_aa: CASSRLADTQYF
cdr3_nt: TGTGCCAGTAGTAGGCTAGCTGATACGCAGTATTTT

d_call: NA
cdr3_length: 14
clone_size: NA
v_call: TRBV4-1
j_call: TRBJ2-7
cdr3_aa: CASSPTEINYEQYF
cdr3_nt: TGCGCCAGCAGCCCCACCGAAATCAACTACGAGCAGTACTTC

d_call: NA
cdr3_length: 18
clone_size: NA
v_call: TRBV19
j_call: TRBJ2-2
cdr3_aa: CASSILWEEEHFTGELFF
cdr3_nt: TGTGCCAGTAGTATATTATGGGAGGAAGAACACTTCACCGGGGAGCTGTTTTTT

d_call: TRBD1
cdr3_length: 14
clone_size: once
v_call: TRBV13
j_call: TRBJ2-2
cdr3_aa: CASRGQGANGELFF
cdr3_nt: TGTGCCAGTAGGGGACAGGGTGCGAACGGGGAGCTGTTTTTT

d_call: TRBD2
cdr3_length: 17
clone_size: NA
v_call: TRBV2
j_call: TRBJ2-7
cdr3_aa: CASSEEPSGGTGYEQYF
cdr3_nt: TGTGCCAGCAGTGAAGAGCCTAGCGGGGGCACCGGGTACGAGCAGTACTTC

d_call: NA
cdr3_length: 17
clone_size: NA
v_call: TRBV4-1
j_call: TRBJ2-2
cdr3_aa: CASSQDISSGYTGELFF
cdr3_nt: TGCGCCAGCAGCCAAGATATATCCAGCGGGTACACCGGGGAGCTGTTTTTT

d_call: NA
cdr3_length: 16
clone_size: NA
v_call: TRBV2
j_call: TRBJ1-6
cdr3_aa: CASSDRESSYNSPLHF
cdr3_nt: TGTGCCAGCAGTGACCGAGAGAGCTCCTATAATTCACCCCTCCACTTT

d_call: NA
cdr3_length: 12
clone_size: NA
v_call: TRBV19
j_call: TRBJ2-5
cdr3_aa: CASRGLQETQYF
cdr3_nt: TGTGCCAGTAGGGGCCTACAAGAGACCCAGTACTTC

d_call: NA
cdr3_length: 15
clone_size: NA
v_call: TRBV11-3
j_call: TRBJ2-1
cdr3_aa: CASSLGQGSYNEQFF
cdr3_nt: TGTGCCAGCAGCCTAGGACAAGGTTCCTACAATGAGCAGTTCTTC

d_call: TRBD2
cdr3_length: 16
clone_size: once
v_call: TRBV6-6
j_call: TRBJ2-5
cdr3_aa: CASTPPNGRPGETQYF
cdr3_nt: TGTGCCAGCACCCCTCCCAACGGGAGGCCAGGAGAGACCCAGTACTTC

d_call: NA
cdr3_length: 16
clone_size: NA
v_call: TRBV13
j_call: TRBJ2-7
cdr3_aa: CASSFRTAPTPAEQYF
cdr3_nt: TGTGCCAGCAGCTTTAGGACAGCCCCGACCCCCGCCGAGCAGTACTTC

d_call: TRBD1
cdr3_length: 12
clone_size: once
v_call: TRBV7-9
j_call: TRBJ2-7
cdr3_aa: CSSSLVGQGKYF
cdr3_nt: TGTTCCAGCAGCTTAGTGGGACAGGGAAAGTACTTC

d_call: TRBD2
cdr3_length: 15
clone_size: once
v_call: TRBV10-1
j_call: TRBJ2-2
cdr3_aa: CASSDAGGYTGELFF
cdr3_nt: TGCGCCAGCAGTGACGCGGGAGGTTACACCGGGGAGCTGTTTTTT

d_call: TRBD1
cdr3_length: 15
clone_size: NA
v_call: TRBV2
j_call: TRBJ2-7
cdr3_aa: CASSEVGTEMYEQYF
cdr3_nt: TGTGCCAGCAGTGAAGTCGGGACAGAGATGTACGAGCAGTACTTC

d_call: TRBD1
cdr3_length: 20
clone_size: NA
v_call: TRBV5-5
j_call: TRBJ2-7
cdr3_aa: CASSLVPGQGYQAVSYEQYF
cdr3_nt: TGTGCCAGCAGCTTGGTCCCGGGACAGGGGTATCAGGCGGTCTCATACGAGCAGTACTTC

d_call: NA
cdr3_length: 13
clone_size: few
v_call: TRBV7-6
j_call: TRBJ2-7
cdr3_aa: CASSLSGSYEQYF
cdr3_nt: TGTGCCAGCAGCTTATCAGGGTCCTACGAGCAGTACTTC

d_call: NA
cdr3_length: 13
clone_size: NA
v_call: TRBV29-1
j_call: TRBJ1-1
cdr3_aa: CSVRTGGDTEAFF
cdr3_nt: TGCAGCGTCCGGACGGGGGGCGACACTGAAGCTTTCTTT

d_call: NA
cdr3_length: 14
clone_size: NA
v_call: TRBV29-1
j_call: TRBJ1-1
cdr3_aa: CSVQRGHGGTEAFF
cdr3_nt: TGCAGCGTTCAAAGGGGACATGGCGGCACTGAAGCTTTCTTT

d_call: NA
cdr3_length: 15
clone_size: NA
v_call: TRBV7-7
j_call: TRBJ2-7
cdr3_aa: CASSLDLTKTGEQYF
cdr3_nt: TGTGCTAGCAGCTTAGACCTAACCAAGACGGGTGAGCAGTACTTC

d_call: NA
cdr3_length: 14
clone_size: NA
v_call: TRBV19
j_call: TRBJ1-2
cdr3_aa: CASRSDIPNYGYTF
cdr3_nt: TGTGCCAGTAGGTCGGACATACCTAACTATGGCTACACCTTC

d_call: NA
cdr3_length: 14
clone_size: NA
v_call: TRBV7-2
j_call: TRBJ2-7
cdr3_aa: CASSLMGSSYEQYF
cdr3_nt: TGTGCCAGCAGCTTAATGGGGAGCTCCTACGAGCAGTACTTC

d_call: TRBD1
cdr3_length: 15
clone_size: NA
v_call: TRBV5-4
j_call: TRBJ1-6
cdr3_aa: CASSGGTDRNSPLHF
cdr3_nt: TGTGCCAGCAGCGGGGGGACAGATCGGAATTCACCCCTCCACTTT

d_call: NA
cdr3_length: 15
clone_size: NA
v_call: TRBV4-1
j_call: TRBJ2-3
cdr3_aa: CASSRGDSSTDTQYF
cdr3_nt: TGCGCCAGCAGCCGGGGGGACAGTAGCACAGATACGCAGTATTTT

d_call: NA
cdr3_length: 14
clone_size: few
v_call: TRBV6-6
j_call: TRBJ2-5
cdr3_aa: CASRTPGQKETQYF
cdr3_nt: TGTGCCAGCAGAACCCCCGGACAGAAAGAGACCCAGTACTTC

d_call: TRBD1
cdr3_length: 14
clone_size: NA
v_call: TRBV12-5
j_call: TRBJ1-1
cdr3_aa: CASVRQGGNTEAFF
cdr3_nt: TGTGCTAGTGTTCGACAGGGGGGGAACACTGAAGCTTTCTTT

d_call: NA
cdr3_length: 14
clone_size: NA
v_call: TRBV7-3
j_call: TRBJ1-1
cdr3_aa: CASSPGGEGTEAFF
cdr3_nt: TGTGCCAGCAGCCCCGGGGGGGAGGGCACTGAAGCTTTCTTT

d_call: TRBD2
cdr3_length: 17
clone_size: few
v_call: TRBV4-1
j_call: TRBJ2-7
cdr3_aa: CASSQDMREAYSYEQYF
cdr3_nt: TGCGCCAGCAGCCAAGATATGCGGGAGGCTTATTCCTACGAGCAGTACTTC

d_call: TRBD2
cdr3_length: 13
clone_size: NA
v_call: TRBV19
j_call: TRBJ2-1
cdr3_aa: CASIAGGLNEQFF
cdr3_nt: TGTGCCAGCATAGCGGGGGGGCTCAATGAGCAGTTCTTC

d_call: TRBD1
cdr3_length: 16
clone_size: NA
v_call: TRBV27
j_call: TRBJ2-7
cdr3_aa: CASSFGREDRYYEQYF
cdr3_nt: TGTGCCAGCAGTTTCGGACGAGAGGACAGGTACTACGAGCAGTACTTC

d_call: NA
cdr3_length: 11
clone_size: NA
v_call: TRBV5-4
j_call: TRBJ1-2
cdr3_aa: CASSLVRNFTF
cdr3_nt: TGTGCCAGCAGCTTGGTTCGTAATTTCACCTTC

d_call: NA
cdr3_length: 15
clone_size: NA
v_call: TRBV6-5
j_call: TRBJ2-1
cdr3_aa: CASRREGGSYNEQFF
cdr3_nt: TGTGCCAGCAGGCGAGAAGGGGGATCCTACAATGAGCAGTTCTTC

d_call: TRBD1
cdr3_length: 14
clone_size: NA
v_call: TRBV9
j_call: TRBJ1-1
cdr3_aa: CASSPRGRNTEAFF
cdr3_nt: TGTGCCAGCAGCCCTAGGGGGCGAAACACTGAAGCTTTCTTT

d_call: TRBD2
cdr3_length: 15
clone_size: NA
v_call: TRBV7-2
j_call: TRBJ2-7
cdr3_aa: CASRNSGGANYEQYF
cdr3_nt: TGTGCCAGCAGAAATAGCGGGGGGGCTAACTACGAGCAGTACTTC

d_call: NA
cdr3_length: 15
clone_size: NA
v_call: TRBV27
j_call: TRBJ1-1
cdr3_aa: CASGLYGPTRTEAFF
cdr3_nt: TGTGCCAGCGGGTTGTATGGCCCGACGAGGACTGAAGCTTTCTTT

d_call: TRBD1
cdr3_length: 15
clone_size: NA
v_call: TRBV5-8
j_call: TRBJ2-3
cdr3_aa: CASSYGTGTTDTQYF
cdr3_nt: TGTGCCAGCAGCTATGGGACAGGGACCACAGATACGCAGTATTTT

d_call: TRBD2
cdr3_length: 16
clone_size: once
v_call: TRBV6-1
j_call: TRBJ2-5
cdr3_aa: CASSAGPSGSSETQYF
cdr3_nt: TGTGCCAGCAGTGCGGGGCCTAGCGGGAGTTCGGAGACCCAGTACTTC

d_call: TRBD1
cdr3_length: 16
clone_size: few
v_call: TRBV18
j_call: TRBJ2-5
cdr3_aa: CASSPITGQGRETQYF
cdr3_nt: TGTGCCAGCTCACCAATCACGGGACAGGGTCGGGAGACCCAGTACTTC

d_call: TRBD2
cdr3_length: 14
clone_size: once
v_call: TRBV7-9
j_call: TRBJ2-7
cdr3_aa: CVVLAGGEGGEQYF
cdr3_nt: TGTGTCGTTTTAGCGGGAGGGGAGGGAGGCGAGCAGTACTTC

d_call: NA
cdr3_length: 17
clone_size: once
v_call: TRBV19
j_call: TRBJ2-3
cdr3_aa: CASSIDRTAPGTDTQYF
cdr3_nt: TGTGCCAGTAGTATAGATCGGACAGCCCCTGGCACAGATACGCAGTATTTT

d_call: NA
cdr3_length: 14
clone_size: NA
v_call: TRBV6-1
j_call: TRBJ1-2
cdr3_aa: CASSEAGGRDFYTF
cdr3_nt: TGTGCCAGCAGTGAAGCTGGGGGGAGGGACTTCTACACCTTC

d_call: NA
cdr3_length: 14
clone_size: NA
v_call: TRBV6-1
j_call: TRBJ1-1
cdr3_aa: CASSLTALNTEAFF
cdr3_nt: TGTGCCAGCAGTTTGACAGCCTTGAACACTGAAGCTTTCTTT

d_call: TRBD1
cdr3_length: 11
clone_size: few
v_call: TRBV29-1
j_call: TRBJ1-2
cdr3_aa: CSVGQTYGYTF
cdr3_nt: TGCAGCGTGGGACAGACCTATGGCTACACCTTC